This T cell receptor (beta chain) was retrieved from a study of blood T cell repertoires in COVID-19. For the study at large: Sources were T cells, B-cell-depleted T cells, or PBMCs; the material itself was cDNA or gDNA.

Germline V gene sequence: CDR1 DFQATT, CDR2 SNEGSKA (reference sequence). Trimming stripped 4 bases from V and 3 bases from J, with 6 bases between. This CDR3 spans 11 amino acids. Cohort placement rested on clinical history that participants reported themselves. Before being deemed recovered, Cohort 3 donors had two negative PCRs, clearance, or symptom resolution. Per the original methods: The assay estimated nucleated cells by amplifying reference gene primers. TCRdb's copy holds only in-frame clones and misses some; the assay was immunoSEQ multiplex PCR. V, J and clone size reflect that table, while D and trimming were determined from the DNA. The sample records fewer than 300,000 clones, 85% being singletons.

This clonotype was obtained from a woman in her forties or fifties who had recovered from COVID-19. Sample: PBMCs or T cells enriched from blood (not recorded which). V and J are TRBV20-1 and TRBJ1-1, with D hard to call. CDR3 sequence: CSAKQDTEAFF. The CDR3 DNA follows: TGCAGTGCTAAGCAGGACACTGAAGCTTTCTTT.